These 12 T cell receptor beta chains were sequenced from one sample in a study of cytomegalovirus exposure and HLA in healthy donors. In the PCR, 60 Vbeta and 13 Jbeta primers were used. Method: immunoSEQ multiplex PCR; TCRdb's copy keeps in-frame clones and lacks some. The data show approximately 210,000 clones, 82% seen once. What was sequenced was PBMCs. Receptor source: a man in his forties in good health and CMV-seropositive.

The table lists this clone with a few counts. J is TRBJ2-7 and V is TRBV20-1; the D is unclear. Germline CDR1 reads DFQATT; CDR2 reads SNEGSKA (reference sequence). This CDR3 contains 11 residues. V was trimmed by 3 bases and J by 6 bases, leaving 9 bases between them. The CDR3 loop reads CSASRRGEQYF. The CDR3 coding sequence is TGCAGTGCTAGTCGGCGCGGCGAGCAGTACTTC.

This chain uses TRBV5-6 with TRBJ2-3, with D unclear. Germline CDR1 reads SGHDT; CDR2 reads YYEEEE. The ends were cut back, 4 bases at V and 2 bases at J, with 14 bases in the middle. The CDR3 is made up of 15 amino acids. Here the CDR3 reads CASSLGLLPTDTQYF. The CDR3 DNA sequence: TGTGCCAGCAGCCTGGGCCTCCTACCCACAGATACGCAGTATTTT.

The V gene is TRBV4-1, the J gene TRBJ1-1, with 8 nucleotides matching TRBD1. The V gene end was trimmed by 1 base and the J gene end by 4 bases; junction bases not matched to a gene: 5. CDR1 is MGHRA and CDR2 is YSYEKL in the germline V gene. CDR3 length: 15 amino acids. CDR3 sequence reads: CASSQGQGPSTEAFF. As DNA, the CDR3 is TGCGCCAGCAGCCAAGGACAGGGGCCCAGCACTGAAGCTTTCTTT.

The chain couples TRBV6-5 to TRBJ1-1, with D possibly matching TRBD1 (5 bases). Germline-derived CDR1 and CDR2 are MNHEY and SVGAGI. Trimming stripped 4 bases from V and 2 bases from J, with 11 bases between. The CDR3 length is 14 residues. CDR3 protein: CASSFFWGNTEAFF. The CDR3 DNA is TGTGCCAGCAGTTTCTTTTGGGGCAACACTGAAGCTTTCTTT.

This clone appeared many times. V and J are TRBV18 and TRBJ2-1; D is possibly TRBD2 (6 bases). In germline, CDR1 is KGHSH, CDR2 LQKENI. Trimming pared 2 bases from V and 6 bases from J, leaving 14 bases between. The CDR3 has 15 residues. CDR3 loop: CASSPGTGLGNEQFF. CDR3 sequence (DNA): TGTGCCAGCTCACCAGGGACTGGACTTGGCAATGAGCAGTTCTTC.

V and J are TRBV7-2 and TRBJ2-7; TRBD2 agrees at 10 bases. The V and J ends lost 5 bases and 3 bases, in that order; junction bases with no gene match: 1. Per the germline V gene, CDR1 is SGHTA and CDR2 is FQGNSA. The CDR3 has 13 amino acids. In DNA form, the CDR3 reads TGTGCCAGCAGCGCTAGCGGGAGCTACGAGCAGTACTTC. Protein product: CASSASGSYEQYF.

A few counts support this clone. The chain links TRBV19 to TRBJ1-5; no clear D. The CDR3 has 12 amino acids. CDR1 is LNHDA, CDR2 SQIVND, per germline (reference sequence). The V gene lost 8 bases and the J gene lost 6 bases, with 11 bases spanning the gap. CDR3 nucleotide sequence: TGTGCCAGTTGGTCGGGTGGTCAGCCCCAGCATTTT. Amino acids: CASWSGGQPQHF.

The chain couples TRBV30 to TRBJ2-2; D is unresolved. The CDR3 totals 11 residues. V gave up 5 bases and J gave up 7 bases, with 8 bases separating them. Germline-derived CDR1 and CDR2 are GTSNPN and SVGIG (reference sequence). The chain's CDR3 is CAWSYSGELFF. The CDR3, as DNA: TGTGCCTGGTCGTACAGCGGGGAGCTGTTTTTT.

The chain carries TRBV6-1 and TRBJ1-4, with no clear D. Looked up from germline, CDR1 is MNHNS and CDR2 is SASEGT. The CDR3 is 15 amino acids. Trimming stripped 0 bases from V and 5 bases from J, with 10 bases between. The CDR3 nucleotides are TGTGCCAGCAGTGAAGCCGGGATGAGAAATGAAAAACTGTTTTTT. It encodes CASSEAGMRNEKLFF.

The chain employs TRBV5-5 and TRBJ2-5, with a weak D call TRBD1 (6 bases). This CDR3 has 14 amino acids. V gave up 4 bases and J gave up 1 base, with 11 bases separating them. Germline values: CDR1 SGHKS, CDR2 YYEKEE (reference sequence). The CDR3 reads CASSQTGIQETQYF. The CDR3 DNA is TGTGCCAGCAGCCAGACAGGTATCCAAGAGACCCAGTACTTC.

V and J are TRBV7-9 and TRBJ1-6; possible D gene TRBD1, 5 bases. Trimming took 3 bases from V and 3 from J, leaving 6 bases between them. Germline V lookup: CDR1 SEHNR, CDR2 FQNEAQ (reference sequence). This CDR3 region has 14 residues. CDR3 sequence: CASSFGGYNSPLHF. In nucleotides, the CDR3 is TGTGCCAGCAGCTTCGGGGGCTATAATTCACCCCTCCACTTT. Using reference TRBV7-9 and TRBJ1-6 for the parts outside the CDR3, the full variable domain is DTGVSQNPRHKITKRGQNVTFRCDPISEHNRLYWYRQTLGQGPEFLTYFQNEAQLEKSRLLSDRFSAERPKGSFSTLEIQRTEQGDSAMYLCASSFGGYNSPLHFGNGTRLTVT.

The chain couples TRBV29-1 to TRBJ1-4; D is perhaps TRBD1 (5 bases). Germline V gene data show CDR1 as SQVTM and CDR2 as ANQGSEA. V lost 4 bases and J 8 bases, leaving 11 bases between the germline ends. The length of the CDR3 is 12 residues. CDR3 nucleotides: TGCAGCGTTGCGGCAGGGCGGGAAAAACTGTTTTTT. Its translation: CSVAAGREKLFF.